The rows below give T cell receptor beta chains drawn from one sample of a study of OX40 agonist ivuxolimab in advanced cancers. TCRdb keeps only in-frame clones here, not all; method: immunoSEQ multiplex PCR. Among roughly 50,000 clones listed, roughly 86% were seen once. This sample comprised CD4+ or CD8+ T cells sorted from blood, obtained in a trial of the OX40 agonist ivuxolimab. These receptors were collected from an adult with an advanced solid tumor such as melanoma, head and neck, liver or kidney cancer. Each CDR3 is given with its conserved first and last residue. Fields, in order: J gene, clone size, D gene, V gene, CDR3 DNA, CDR3 protein. The D gene is left open where the match is weak. Only part of the rows carry a size: once, few, many, or a class if the clone is expanded.

J gene: TRBJ2-7; clone size: once; D gene: TRBD2; V gene: TRBV18; CDR3 DNA: TGTGCCAGCTCGCGGGGAGGGTACTACGAGCAGTACTTC; CDR3 protein: CASSRGGYYEQYF
J gene: TRBJ2-7; clone size: NA; D gene: TRBD2; V gene: TRBV18; CDR3 DNA: TGTGCCAGCTCACCCGGGACTAGCTCCTACGAGCAGTACTTC; CDR3 protein: CASSPGTSSYEQYF
J gene: TRBJ2-5; clone size: NA; D gene: TRBD1; V gene: TRBV5-1; CDR3 DNA: TGCGCCAGCAGGTTGGGACAGGATGAGACCCAGTACTTC; CDR3 protein: CASRLGQDETQYF
J gene: TRBJ1-3; clone size: NA; D gene: NA; V gene: TRBV7-9; CDR3 DNA: TGTGCCAGCAGCCGCCGTGGGACGGGCTCTGGAAACACCATATATTTT; CDR3 protein: CASSRRGTGSGNTIYF
J gene: TRBJ2-6; clone size: NA; D gene: NA; V gene: TRBV27; CDR3 DNA: TGTGCCAGCAGTTCTTTTTGGGTCTCCGGGGCCAACGTCCTGACTTTC; CDR3 protein: CASSSFWVSGANVLTF
J gene: TRBJ1-1; clone size: many; D gene: NA; V gene: TRBV7-8; CDR3 DNA: TGTGCCAGCAGTTCAGTAGGGGCTACAGGGTGGGGCACTGAAGCTTTCTTT; CDR3 protein: CASSSVGATGWGTEAFF
J gene: TRBJ2-5; clone size: NA; D gene: NA; V gene: TRBV18; CDR3 DNA: TGTGCCAGCTCACGTCGGGCCGACCAAGAGACCCAGTACTTC; CDR3 protein: CASSRRADQETQYF
J gene: TRBJ1-6; clone size: NA; D gene: NA; V gene: TRBV4-1; CDR3 DNA: TGCGCCAGCAGCGACAGCTCCTATAATTCACCCCTCCACTTT; CDR3 protein: CASSDSSYNSPLHF
J gene: TRBJ2-1; clone size: few; D gene: NA; V gene: TRBV6-1; CDR3 DNA: TGTGCCAGCAGTGAAGGTTATGAGCAGTTCTTC; CDR3 protein: CASSEGYEQFF
J gene: TRBJ2-7; clone size: NA; D gene: TRBD1; V gene: TRBV7-9; CDR3 DNA: TGTGCCAGCAGCTTCGTCCGGACAGGCCAGATGGAGCAGTACTTC; CDR3 protein: CASSFVRTGQMEQYF
J gene: TRBJ1-1; clone size: NA; D gene: NA; V gene: TRBV18; CDR3 DNA: TGTGCCAGCTCACCCTATAACAGTCCTGAAGCTTTCTTT; CDR3 protein: CASSPYNSPEAFF
J gene: TRBJ2-6; clone size: NA; D gene: NA; V gene: TRBV6-1; CDR3 DNA: TGTGCCAGCAGACTACAGGGTTCTGGGGCCAACGTCCTGACTTTC; CDR3 protein: CASRLQGSGANVLTF
J gene: TRBJ1-6; clone size: NA; D gene: NA; V gene: TRBV15; CDR3 DNA: TGTGCCACCAGCAGAGATCCGGACAATTCACCCCTCCACTTT; CDR3 protein: CATSRDPDNSPLHF
J gene: TRBJ1-2; clone size: NA; D gene: TRBD1; V gene: TRBV6-1; CDR3 DNA: TGTGCCAGCAGTGCTCCGGGACAGGGCGACTATGGCTACACCTTC; CDR3 protein: CASSAPGQGDYGYTF
J gene: TRBJ1-1; clone size: few; D gene: NA; V gene: TRBV11-2; CDR3 DNA: TGTGCCAGCAGCTTCGGGGGGAACACTGAAGCTTTCTTT; CDR3 protein: CASSFGGNTEAFF
J gene: TRBJ1-6; clone size: few; D gene: NA; V gene: TRBV25-1; CDR3 DNA: TGTGCCAGCAGTGTGGGGGGGCCTAATTCACCCCTCCACTTT; CDR3 protein: CASSVGGPNSPLHF
J gene: TRBJ1-2; clone size: NA; D gene: NA; V gene: TRBV18; CDR3 DNA: TGTGCCAGCTCACCACAGGGGAATGGCTACACCTTC; CDR3 protein: CASSPQGNGYTF
J gene: TRBJ1-2; clone size: NA; D gene: TRBD1; V gene: TRBV4-1; CDR3 DNA: TGCGCCAGCAGCCAAGAGGCGACAGGGCCGAGGTATGGCTACACCTTC; CDR3 protein: CASSQEATGPRYGYTF
J gene: TRBJ2-7; clone size: NA; D gene: NA; V gene: TRBV27; CDR3 DNA: TGTGCCAGCAGTTCCAAAACCCCTTCTCTATCCCCCTACGAGCAGTACTTC; CDR3 protein: CASSSKTPSLSPYEQYF
J gene: TRBJ2-3; clone size: NA; D gene: NA; V gene: TRBV29-1; CDR3 DNA: TGCAGCGTACGGCCGGGCACAGATACGCAGTATTTT; CDR3 protein: CSVRPGTDTQYF